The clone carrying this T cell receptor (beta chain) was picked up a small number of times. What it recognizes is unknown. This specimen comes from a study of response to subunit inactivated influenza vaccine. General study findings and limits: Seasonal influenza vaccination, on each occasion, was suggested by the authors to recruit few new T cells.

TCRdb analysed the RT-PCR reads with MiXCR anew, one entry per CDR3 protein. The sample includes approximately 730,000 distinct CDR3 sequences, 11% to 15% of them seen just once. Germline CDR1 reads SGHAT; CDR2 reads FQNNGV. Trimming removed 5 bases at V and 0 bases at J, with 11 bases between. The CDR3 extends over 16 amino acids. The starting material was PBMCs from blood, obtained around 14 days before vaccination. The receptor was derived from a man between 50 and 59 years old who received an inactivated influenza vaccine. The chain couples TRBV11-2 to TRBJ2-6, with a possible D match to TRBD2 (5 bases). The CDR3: CASSDYKTSGANVLTF. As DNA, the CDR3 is TGTGCCAGCAGCGACTACAAAACCTCTGGGGCCAACGTCCTGACTTTC.